A selection of T cell receptor beta chains follows, all from one sample in a study of cytomegalovirus exposure and HLA in healthy donors. Method: immunoSEQ multiplex PCR; TCRdb's copy keeps in-frame clones and lacks some. The top ten hold around 10% of the sample, which has about 120,000 clones, roughly 70% seen once. Sample: PBMCs. The source of these receptors is a woman between 45 and 60 years old in good health and CMV-seropositive. CDR3s include the opening cysteine and the closing phenylalanine or tryptophan. A D gene is named only where the DNA matches it firmly. Size tells how often a clone was seen (once, few, many) or the class of an expanded clone, and some rows leave it out.

CDR3aa	CDR3nt	d_gene	abundance	v_gene	j_gene
CASSLSSGSTEQFF	TGTGCCAGCAGCTTGTCTAGCGGGAGTACTGAGCAGTTCTTC	TRBD2	.	TRBV7-9	TRBJ2-1
CSVDLARAETQYF	TGCAGCGTTGACCTAGCGAGGGCAGAGACCCAGTACTTC	.	.	TRBV29-1	TRBJ2-5
CASSSAGSYNEQFF	TGTGCCAGCAGTTCCGCGGGCTCCTACAATGAGCAGTTCTTC	.	.	TRBV6-6	TRBJ2-1
CASSGASGGAELFF	TGTGCCAGCAGTGGGGCTAGCGGGGGAGCGGAGCTGTTTTTT	TRBD2	once	TRBV9	TRBJ2-2
CATSRDGDSVYGYTF	TGTGCCACCAGCAGAGATGGTGACAGTGTCTATGGCTACACCTTC	.	.	TRBV15	TRBJ1-2
CSVAQGYDQETQYF	TGCAGCGTCGCACAGGGGTATGATCAAGAGACCCAGTACTTC	TRBD1	.	TRBV29-1	TRBJ2-5
CAIGGFQETQYF	TGTGCCATCGGGGGGTTCCAAGAGACCCAGTACTTC	.	few	TRBV10-3	TRBJ2-5
CASSIGGVFSNEQYF	TGTGCCAGCAGCATCGGGGGGGTTTTCTCCAACGAGCAGTACTTC	TRBD2	.	TRBV5-6	TRBJ2-7
CASSPQTSGGYNEQFF	TGTGCCAGCTCACCACAGACTAGCGGGGGGTACAATGAGCAGTTCTTC	TRBD2	.	TRBV18	TRBJ2-1
CASSGDTRYEQYF	TGTGCCAGTAGTGGGGACACTCGCTACGAGCAGTACTTC	.	once	TRBV19	TRBJ2-7
CAWSSPPTGNTEAFF	TGTGCCTGGAGTTCCCCCCCGACTGGGAACACTGAAGCTTTCTTT	.	few	TRBV30	TRBJ1-1
CASSLDRGNEKLFF	TGTGCCAGCAGCTTAGACAGGGGGAATGAAAAACTGTTTTTT	TRBD1	.	TRBV7-2	TRBJ1-4
CASSSGLASNEQFF	TGTGCCAGCAGCTCAGGACTAGCATCAAATGAGCAGTTCTTC	TRBD2	.	TRBV7-2	TRBJ2-1
CASSSGQGKAFF	TGTGCCAGCAGCTCCGGACAGGGTAAAGCTTTCTTT	TRBD1	.	TRBV6-5	TRBJ1-1
CASSLVGQGGNTGELFF	TGTGCCAGCAGCTTGGTAGGACAGGGGGGGAACACCGGGGAGCTGTTTTTT	TRBD1	.	TRBV5-6	TRBJ2-2
CASSFQGVEETQYF	TGTGCCAGCAGCTTCCAGGGGGTCGAAGAGACCCAGTACTTC	TRBD1	.	TRBV7-2	TRBJ2-5
CAWSGGTTTNNSPLHF	TGTGCCTGGAGTGGAGGGACAACGACGAATAATTCACCCCTCCACTTT	.	.	TRBV30	TRBJ1-6
CASSFPGTGVWENQPQHF	TGTGCCAGCAGTTTCCCCGGGACAGGGGTGTGGGAGAATCAGCCCCAGCATTTT	TRBD1	few	TRBV28	TRBJ1-5
CASSETGNNQPQHF	TGTGCCAGCAGTGAAACGGGGAACAATCAGCCCCAGCATTTT	.	.	TRBV6-1	TRBJ1-5
CASTLMGVSYGYTF	TGTGCCAGTACCCTCATGGGAGTGAGCTATGGCTACACCTTC	.	few	TRBV19	TRBJ1-2
CASSGRGADTQYF	TGCGCCAGCAGTGGACGGGGAGCGGATACGCAGTATTTT	.	few	TRBV10-2	TRBJ2-3
CASSPMGGGFGEQYF	TGTGCCAGCAGCCCAATGGGAGGGGGATTCGGCGAGCAGTACTTC	.	.	TRBV7-2	TRBJ2-7
CASSLAGQGPTEAFF	TGTGCCAGCAGCTTAGCGGGACAGGGCCCCACTGAAGCTTTCTTT	TRBD1	.	TRBV7-9	TRBJ1-1
CASSPTVTGGNEQYF	TGTGCCAGCTCACCAACCGTGACAGGGGGCAACGAGCAGTACTTC	TRBD1	few	TRBV18	TRBJ2-7
CASSLEWGSPLHF	TGTGCCAGCAGCCTTGAGTGGGGCTCACCCCTCCACTTT	.	.	TRBV11-2	TRBJ1-6
CASSVGGRPDTQYF	TGTGCCAGCAGCGTAGGCGGGAGGCCAGATACGCAGTATTTT	TRBD2	.	TRBV9	TRBJ2-3
CASSEVPPYEQYF	TGTGCCAGCAGTGAAGTTCCTCCCTACGAGCAGTACTTC	.	.	TRBV6-1	TRBJ2-7
CASSYRQGSGDIQYF	TGCGCCAGCAGCTACCGACAGGGTTCGGGAGACATTCAGTACTTC	.	.	TRBV5-1	TRBJ2-4
CASRLGQAEYGYTF	TGTGCCAGCAGATTGGGACAGGCTGAGTACGGCTACACCTTC	TRBD1	.	TRBV2	TRBJ1-2
CASSFASGEQFF	TGTGCCAGCAGCTTCGCTAGCGGTGAGCAGTTCTTC	TRBD2	.	TRBV14	TRBJ2-1
CASSLNLAGANEQYF	TGTGCCAGCAGCTTAAACCTAGCGGGAGCAAACGAGCAGTACTTC	TRBD2	.	TRBV7-3	TRBJ2-7
CASSEFPGGTEAFF	TGTGCCAGCAGTGAATTTCCGGGAGGAACGGAAGCTTTCTTT	.	.	TRBV25-1	TRBJ1-1
CASSLGGTNTEAFF	TGTGCCAGCAGCTTGGGTGGGACTAACACTGAAGCTTTCTTT	.	.	TRBV5-8	TRBJ1-1
CASSLGQFSNQPQHF	TGTGCCAGCAGCTTAGGACAGTTTAGCAATCAGCCCCAGCATTTT	.	.	TRBV5-6	TRBJ1-5
CASSDWGGNEQFF	TGTGCCAGCAGTGATTGGGGGGGGAATGAGCAGTTCTTC	TRBD2	.	TRBV25-1	TRBJ2-1
CASRGAGTGEAFF	TGTGCCAGCAGAGGAGCAGGGACAGGGGAAGCTTTCTTT	TRBD1	.	TRBV27	TRBJ1-1
CASSIDKGHHYGYTF	TGTGCCAGTAGTATAGACAAAGGACATCACTATGGCTACACCTTC	.	.	TRBV19	TRBJ1-2
CASSQGWANTEAFF	TGCGCCAGCAGCCAAGGATGGGCAAACACTGAAGCTTTCTTT	.	once	TRBV4-3	TRBJ1-1
CASSLALRSDTQYF	TGCGCCAGCAGCTTGGCCCTTCGGTCAGATACGCAGTATTTT	.	.	TRBV5-1	TRBJ2-3
CASSLGGGLQTGELFF	TGTGCCAGCAGCCTCGGGGGGGGACTTCAGACCGGGGAGCTGTTTTTT	TRBD2	.	TRBV7-3	TRBJ2-2
CASSREQSSGTEAFF	TGCGCCAGCAGCCGGGAACAGAGTTCTGGCACTGAAGCTTTCTTT	.	.	TRBV5-1	TRBJ1-1
CASSLLGGTTLIAKNIQYF	TGTGCCAGCAGTTTACTAGGGGGAACAACCTTAATAGCCAAAAACATTCAGTACTTC	.	.	TRBV28	TRBJ2-4
CASSQEPDTQYF	TGTGCCAGCAGTCAGGAACCAGATACGCAGTATTTT	.	.	TRBV2	TRBJ2-3
CASSLRGGDEKLFF	TGTGCCAGCAGCTTACGCGGAGGGGACGAAAAACTGTTTTTT	.	.	TRBV7-9	TRBJ1-4
CASSSGVVGSGNTIYF	TGCGCCAGCAGCTCAGGGGTCGTAGGCTCTGGAAACACCATATATTTT	.	.	TRBV5-1	TRBJ1-3
CASSLYRTGGIPYEQYF	TGTGCCAGCAGTTTATACCGGACAGGGGGCATTCCCTACGAGCAGTACTTC	TRBD1	.	TRBV28	TRBJ2-7
CASSWGATGELFF	TGTGCCAGCAGTTGGGGAGCCACCGGGGAGCTGTTTTTT	.	.	TRBV6-6	TRBJ2-2
CASSQDPSGELFF	TGCGCCAGCAGCCAAGATCCCTCCGGGGAGCTGTTTTTT	.	.	TRBV4-1	TRBJ2-2
CASRGVGGYTF	TGTGCCAGCCGGGGAGTGGGCGGCTACACCTTC	.	.	TRBV2	TRBJ1-2
CASSSGGPYGYTF	TGTGCCAGCAGTTCCGGGGGGCCCTATGGCTACACCTTC	.	.	TRBV28	TRBJ1-2
CASSSGTSGNNEQFF	TGTGCCAGCAGCTCCGGGACTAGCGGGAACAATGAGCAGTTCTTC	TRBD2	.	TRBV28	TRBJ2-1
CASSYSLWGQYEQYF	TGTGCCAGCAGTTACTCCTTGTGGGGACAGTACGAGCAGTACTTC	TRBD1	.	TRBV6-5	TRBJ2-7
CASRAPSGGSTDTQYF	TGTGCCAGCAGGGCCCCTAGCGGAGGGAGCACAGATACGCAGTATTTT	TRBD2	few	TRBV2	TRBJ2-3